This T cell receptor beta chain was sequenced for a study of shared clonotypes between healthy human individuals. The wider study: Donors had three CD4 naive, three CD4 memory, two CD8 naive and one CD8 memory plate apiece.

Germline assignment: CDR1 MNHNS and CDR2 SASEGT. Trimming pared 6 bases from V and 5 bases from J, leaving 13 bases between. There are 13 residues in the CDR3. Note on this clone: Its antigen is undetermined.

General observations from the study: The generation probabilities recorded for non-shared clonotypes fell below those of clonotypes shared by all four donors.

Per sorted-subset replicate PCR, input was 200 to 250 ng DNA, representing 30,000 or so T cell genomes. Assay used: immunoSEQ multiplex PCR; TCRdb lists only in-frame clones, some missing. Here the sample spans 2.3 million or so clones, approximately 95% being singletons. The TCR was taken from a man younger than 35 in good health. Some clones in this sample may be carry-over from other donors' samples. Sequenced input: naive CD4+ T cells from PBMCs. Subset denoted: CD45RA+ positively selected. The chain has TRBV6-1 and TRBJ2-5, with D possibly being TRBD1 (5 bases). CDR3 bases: TGTGCCAGCAGGGATTCAGGGTCTGAGACCCAGTACTTC. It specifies CASRDSGSETQYF.